The text below deals with one T cell receptor (beta chain). Its antigen is currently not known. Nothing much larger sits one base from this clone, and base qualities are not available. These data are taken from a study of spatial heterogeneity in lung cancer (dated by TCRdb to about 2019). Regarding the research as a whole: Beta-chain transcripts were consistently detected in greater numbers than alpha-chain transcripts, which likely reflects a higher abundance of beta-chain transcripts. In the raw uncorrected reads, each unique combination of TCR and UMI appeared more than ten times on average. The study quantitatively compared TCR alpha and beta repertoires across multiple tumor regions, matched nontumor lung and blood in non-small cell lung cancer. TCR repertoire features were related to nonsynonymous mutation counts determined by whole-exome sequencing of tumor tissue. Both alpha and beta chains were TCR-sequenced in roughly 200 tumor regions, approximately 68 matched nontumor lung samples and 55 to 60 PBMC samples obtained at surgery. Study-wide findings and limitations: Confirming at a functional level the hypothesis that regional TCRs recognize regional mutations was considered to require additional single-cell paired TCR alpha and beta sequencing. Ubiquitous expanded tumor TCRs were detected in blood more often at tumor resection than at routine follow-up.

Libraries were made using 5' RACE. Sequenced on a NextSeq 500. To allow correction of PCR and sequencing errors, the TCR library protocol tagged every TCR cDNA molecule with a unique molecular identifier. In the source study's methods: TCR identification, UMI-based error correction and CDR3 extraction were performed with Decombinator tools. Expanded TCRs were defined as those above a frequency of 2 per 1,000, corresponding to the top 1% of the tumor frequency distribution. Each repertoire was subsampled 100 times to 5,000 TCRs, after which Renyi diversity was computed with the R vegan package. To build CDR3 similarity networks, amino acid triplet string-kernel similarity was used, and CDR3s were connected when their pairwise similarity was above 0.82. TCRdb reprocessing: public reads trimmed at Q25 with fastp, clones called with MiXCR, in-frame beta chains kept. All rows with the same CDR3 protein become a single entry with the most common DNA and genes. The V and J calls were not made by the authors but by TCRdb's processing. The sample table lists about 36,000 distinct CDR3 sequences, less than 9% of them with a count of one. Approximately 30% of the sample goes to the ten largest clones.

The intended sense of this specimen's time point label: sample taken at primary tumor resection. The donors were more than 65 patients from the lung TRACERx cohort who had early-stage, untreated non-small cell lung cancer. TCR sequencing used whole RNA extracted from tumor and nontumor lung tissue, or from cryopreserved PBMC samples, without cell sorting. A patient was chosen for TCR sequencing only when enough RNA was available from at least two tumor regions. As encoded in the germline V gene, CDR1 is MGHDK while CDR2 is SYGVNS. Including the terminal cysteine and phenylalanine, the CDR3 comprises 16 residues. Of all the DNA, just the CDR3 is kept, 48 bases in frame from base 1. The junction shows trimming of 2 bases on V and 9 bases on J, plus 17 bases between the germline ends.

The clonotype comes from a female donor with early-stage non-small cell lung cancer. The material sequenced was PBMCs, taken at surgery. This receptor chain uses TRBV25-1 and TRBJ1-6; TRBD1 could be the D gene, as 5 bases match. The nucleotide sequence is given as TGTGCCAGCAGTGAAGGGGCCTTGGCCCAGTCTTCACCCCTCCACTTT. It translates to CASSEGALAQSSPLHF.